These 15 T cell receptor beta chains were sequenced from one sample in a study of breast tumors, draining lymph nodes, adjacent tissues (dated by TCRdb to 2015 to 2016). Lymph node samples came from the axillary draining lymph nodes of breast cancer patients. Library method: multiplex PCR. Sequenced using an Illumina HiSeq 2000. TCRdb cleaned the public reads at Q25 with fastp, built clones with MiXCR and kept in-frame beta chains. Rows matching on CDR3 protein sequence are summarized as one entry with the most common DNA and genes. The sample table contains 150,000 to 250,000 distinct CDR3 sequences; only one count was recorded for 31% of them. The ten largest clones represent approximately 4.3% of the sample. Sequencing was carried out using axillary lymph node tissue. The receptors stem from a female donor with breast cancer. Some clones in this sample may be carry-over from other donors' samples.

This clonotype was recorded once. V usage is TRBV7-9 and J usage is TRBJ2-6, with D uncertain. Germline CDR1 and CDR2: SEHNR and FQNEAQ (reference sequence). V gave up 2 bases and J gave up 7 bases, with 3 bases separating them. This CDR3 spans 12 amino acids. DNA for the CDR3: TGTGCCAGCAGCTTAAGCGCCAACGTCCTGACTTTC. As protein: CASSLSANVLTF.

This clonotype has a handful of counts. The V call is TRBV6-4, the J call TRBJ1-2; TRBD1 aligns across 9 bases. The CDR3 has 14 residues. V lost 4 bases and J lost 12; bases outside the gene matches: 12. Germline V gene lookup returns CDR1 MRHNA and CDR2 SNTAGT. The CDR3 DNA reads TGTGCCAGCAGTGCCCCCGACAGGGGGACTGGAAACACCTTC. It specifies CASSAPDRGTGNTF.

This clonotype showed up many times. The chain combines TRBV20-1 with TRBJ1-6; D unclear. V was shortened by 1 base and J by 3 bases, with 10 bases between the two germline ends. The CDR3 has 15 amino acids. Germline values: CDR1 DFQATT, CDR2 SNEGSKA (reference sequence). DNA for the CDR3: TGCAGTGCTAGAGTCACGGGAAGCTATAATTCACCCCTCCACTTT. Protein: CSARVTGSYNSPLHF.

The chain employs TRBV4-3 and TRBJ2-6; possibly TRBD1 or TRBD2 for D (7 bases each). Per germline, CDR1 LGHNA and CDR2 YSLEER. The V end lost 4 bases, the J end lost 0 bases, and 16 bases lay between the germline ends. CDR3 length: 18 residues. CDR3: CASSPSGTETSGANVLTF. The CDR3 bases are TGCGCCAGCAGCCCGAGCGGGACAGAAACCTCTGGGGCCAACGTCCTGACTTTC.

This clonotype was observed at least ten times. This chain joins TRBV4-3 and TRBJ2-1, with 7 bases matching TRBD2. Unmatched junction bases numbered 8, after V lost 2 bases and J lost 4 bases. Germline V gene sequence: CDR1 LGHNA, CDR2 YSLEER. The CDR3 totals 16 residues. CDR3 nucleotides: TGCGCCAGCAGCCAATTGGGGCGGGAGCTGTACAATGAGCAGTTCTTC. It codes for CASSQLGRELYNEQFF.

This clonotype was counted many times. J is TRBJ1-6 and V is TRBV5-1; 9 bases fit TRBD1. The V gene's germline CDR1 is SGHRS and CDR2 YFSETQ. The CDR3 is 17 amino acids. J lost 7 bases, V lost 4 bases, and 12 bases had no gene match. This CDR3 is CASSTVPGQGGNSPLHF. As DNA, the CDR3 is TGCGCCAGCAGCACCGTCCCGGGACAGGGAGGCAATTCACCCCTCCACTTT.

There are many counts of this clonotype. A much larger clone differs by one base, so this may be a read error. The chain combines TRBV2 with TRBJ2-7; D is uncertain. The CDR3 spans 11 residues. Germline assignment: CDR1 SNHLY and CDR2 FYNNEI. V lost 6 bases and J 3 bases, leaving 6 bases between the germline ends. The CDR3 sequence is CASRMGYEQYF. The CDR3 region has the DNA TGTGCCAGCAGGATGGGCTACGAGCAGTACTTC.

This clonotype was recorded at least ten times. The chain is built from TRBV7-3 and TRBJ2-7; the D gene could be TRBD1 or TRBD2 (5 bases each). Per germline, CDR1 SGHTA and CDR2 FQGTGA. The ends were cut back, 3 bases at V and 3 bases at J, with 15 bases in the middle. The CDR3 is made up of 15 amino acids. CDR3 in DNA: TGTGCCAGCAGCTTCACTCCGGGACCTCGCTACGAGCAGTACTTC. This gives the protein CASSFTPGPRYEQYF.

This clonotype was seen only a few times. A clone one base away is much larger, so this may be a read error. Because it lacks the conserved phenylalanine or tryptophan at the end, this CDR3 is likely a read error. The chain couples TRBV7-7 to TRBJ2-1; 9 bases fit TRBD2. From germline, CDR1 is SSHAT and CDR2 FNYEAQ (reference sequence). This CDR3 spans 14 amino acids. As DNA, the CDR3 is TGTGCTAGCCGACCGGGACTAGCTTTGAATGAGCAGTTCCTC. It codes for CASRPGLALNEQFL.

The genes are TRBV7-9 and TRBJ1-4, with D possibly TRBD1 on 6 matching bases. The CDR3 is made up of 12 amino acids. V was trimmed by 6 bases and J by 9 bases, leaving 11 bases between them. Germline assignment: CDR1 SEHNR and CDR2 FQNEAQ (reference sequence). CDR3 DNA: TGTGCCAGCAGTGGAGGGGGTCAAAAACTGTTTTTT. Translation: CASSGGGQKLFF.

This clonotype was found a few times. The junction differs from germline at one of its ends, possibly a read error. The chain recombines TRBV3-1 with TRBJ2-2, with D unclear. The V gene's germline CDR1 is LGHDT and CDR2 YNNKEL (reference sequence). This CDR3 comprises 12 residues. This chain's CDR3 is CAGSSYTGELFF. CDR3 bases: TGTGCCGGCAGCTCCTATACCGGGGAGCTGTTTTTT.

The chain carries TRBV12-3 or TRBV12-4 and TRBJ1-5; D may be TRBD1 (6 bases). Trimming stripped 5 bases from V and 2 bases from J, with 19 bases between. The CDR3 runs to 17 residues. CDR3 loop: CASSPPQGPRRNQPQHF. In DNA form, the CDR3 reads TGTGCCAGCAGTCCCCCACAGGGACCAAGGCGCAATCAGCCCCAGCATTTT.

This clonotype has a count of ten or more. This chain joins TRBV20-1 and TRBJ2-1; 10 bases align to TRBD2. Trimming cost V 3 bases and J 9 bases; bases outside gene matches: 14. CDR3 length: 16 amino acids. Germline V CDR1 and CDR2: DFQATT, SNEGSKA (reference sequence). Here the CDR3 DNA reads TGCAGTGCTAGGGCCCCCTCAGCGGGAGGGCCAGGTGAGCAGTTCTTC. Amino acid sequence: CSARAPSAGGPGEQFF.

There are many counts of this clonotype. The rearrangement uses TRBV14 and TRBJ1-2; D not certain. The germline CDR1 and CDR2 sequences are SGHDN and FVKESK. V gave up 0 bases and J gave up 3 bases, with 11 bases separating them. This CDR3 is 15 amino acids long. The DNA of the CDR3 is TGTGCCAGCAGCCAAGATCTAACGGGCTACTATGGCTACACCTTC. Translated: CASSQDLTGYYGYTF. Using reference TRBV14 and TRBJ1-2 for the parts outside the CDR3, the full variable domain is EAGVTQFPSHSVIEKGQTVTLRCDPISGHDNLYWYRRVMGKEIKFLLHFVKESKQDESGMPNNRFLAERTGGTYSTLKVQPAELEDSGVYFCASSQDLTGYYGYTFGSGTRLTVV.

CDR3 sequence (DNA): TGTGCCAGCAGCCAAGAGGGGCCTGTTGACTCACCCCTCCACTTT. It specifies CASSQEGPVDSPLHF. The gene calls are TRBV14 and TRBJ1-6, with D perhaps matching TRBD1 (5 bases). Per germline, CDR1 SGHDN and CDR2 FVKESK. This CDR3 has 15 amino acids. The V end was cut by 0 bases, the J end by 10 bases, with 13 bases between.